The clone carrying this T cell receptor (beta chain) was seen only once. The CDR3 is 13 residues long. With 1 base removed from V and 3 bases from J, the gap between germline ends came to 7 bases. Germline CDR1 is LNHNV and CDR2 is YYDKDF (reference sequence). This specimen belongs to a study of pediatric ulcerative colitis. Sequencing was at survey level. The assay was immunoSEQ multiplex PCR, and TCRdb's table has in-frame clones only and misses some. The sample holds over 10,000 clones; around 77% are singletons and the top ten take 4% to 5%. Rectal tissue came from one to two pinch biopsies taken at colonoscopy.

This sequence was found in a boy aged 5-17 years who was a control in a study of pediatric ulcerative colitis. The gene calls are TRBV15 and TRBJ2-7, with no clear D. Source material: gut tissue. CDR3: CATSRAPGYEQYV. In DNA, the CDR3 is TGTGCCACCAGCAGAGCTCCAGGCTACGAGCAGTACGTC.